The next 19 T cell receptor beta chains were all read from a single sample in a study of T cell responses to AZD1222 COVID-19 vaccine. Sequenced by immunoSEQ multiplex PCR; TCRdb stores in-frame clones only, minus some. The profile covers about 140,000 clones, with around 92% appearing a single time and over 2.5% taken by the ten largest. Here the sequenced sample was peripheral blood, taken on day 0 of AZD1222 vaccination. These receptors all stem from an adult in good health.

J is TRBJ1-2 and V is TRBV9; 9 bases line up with TRBD1. V shed 0 bases, J shed 4 bases, and the junction held 4 bases outside the gene matches. From germline, CDR1 is SGDLS and CDR2 YYNGEE. The CDR3 is 15 amino acids. CDR3 sequence (DNA): TGTGCCAGCAGCGTAGCTCTGGGACAGGGCTATGGCTACACCTTC. Translating gives CASSVALGQGYGYTF.

This rearrangement joins TRBV11-2 to TRBJ2-7; 10 bases are a match to TRBD2. In germline, CDR1 is SGHAT, CDR2 FQNNGV. This CDR3 is 15 amino acids long. V lost 5 bases and J lost 1; bases outside the gene matches: 5. The CDR3 is CASSRWTSGSYEQYF. For the CDR3, the DNA is TGTGCCAGCAGCCGGTGGACTAGCGGATCCTACGAGCAGTACTTC.

The J gene is TRBJ1-1, the V gene TRBV30; D is uncertain. V shed 4 bases and J shed 4 bases, with 7 bases lying between them. Germline assignment: CDR1 GTSNPN and CDR2 SVGIG (reference sequence). The CDR3 runs 11 residues. The DNA for the CDR3 is TGTGCCTGGACACAAATCACTGAAGCTTTCTTT. This gives the protein CAWTQITEAFF.

This chain joins TRBV27 and TRBJ2-7; TRBD1 is a possible D gene (7 bases). Trimming left V 5 bases short and J 4 bases short, with 15 bases between. CDR1 and CDR2 from the germline V gene are MNHEY and SMNVEV (reference sequence). The CDR3 contains 14 residues. CDR3 sequence: CASSAYQGGYEQYF. The CDR3 DNA reads as TGTGCCAGCAGTGCCTATCAGGGGGGATACGAGCAGTACTTC.

The chain combines TRBV2 with TRBJ2-1; 9 nucleotides line up with TRBD2. The length of the CDR3 is 14 residues. V trimming: 2 bases; J trimming: 7 bases; junction bases outside the gene matches: 3. The germline V gene encodes CDR1 SNHLY and CDR2 FYNNEI. The chain's CDR3 is CASSESGGPNEQFF. As DNA, the CDR3 is TGTGCCAGCAGTGAAAGCGGGGGGCCTAATGAGCAGTTCTTC. Variable domain in full (rest from reference TRBV2 and TRBJ2-1): EPEVTQTPSHQVTQMGQEVILRCVPISNHLYFYWYRQILGQKVEFLVSFYNNEISEKSEIFDDQFSVERPDGSNFTLKIRSTKLEDSAMYFCASSESGGPNEQFFGPGTRLTVL.

V and J are TRBV4-1 and TRBJ2-1; TRBD2 aligns across 12 bases. CDR1 is MGHRA and CDR2 is YSYEKL in the germline V gene. V trimming: 1 base; J trimming: 5 bases; junction bases outside the gene matches: 3. The CDR3 has 16 residues. In DNA, the CDR3 is TGCGCCAGCAGCCAAGGACTAGCGGGGGCCCACAATGAGCAGTTCTTC. It codes for CASSQGLAGAHNEQFF.

The V gene is TRBV9, the J gene TRBJ2-5, with TRBD2 matching over 10 bases. V shed 0 bases and J 4 bases; nucleotides not matched to a gene: 6. Germline CDR1 and CDR2: SGDLS and YYNGEE. The CDR3 has 16 amino acids. The CDR3 DNA follows: TGTGCCAGCAGCGTAGGGCTAGCGGGAGCCCCAGAGACCCAGTACTTC. It specifies CASSVGLAGAPETQYF.

The rearrangement links TRBV6-2 or TRBV6-3 to TRBJ1-2, with TRBD1 matching 12 bases. V lost 5 bases, J lost 6 bases, and 13 bases stayed unmatched. This CDR3 comprises 17 residues. Germline V gives CDR1 MNHEY, CDR2 SVGEGT. In DNA, the CDR3 is TGTGCCAGCAGTCCAAACTCCTGGGGACAGGGGGCGGATGGCTACACCTTC. As protein: CASSPNSWGQGADGYTF.

Remarks on this clone: This same CDR3 is encoded by further DNA sequences in the sample. V usage is TRBV20-1 and J usage is TRBJ2-7; D gene uncertain. This CDR3 region has 10 residues. Germline CDR1 and CDR2: DFQATT and SNEGSKA (reference sequence). V was trimmed by 3 bases and J by 3 bases, leaving 3 bases between them. In DNA form, the CDR3 reads TGCAGTGCTAGGGACTACGAGCAGTACTTC. It specifies CSARDYEQYF.

The J gene is TRBJ2-7, the V gene TRBV6-1, with 9 bases matching TRBD1. The germline gives CDR1 MNHNS, CDR2 SASEGT. This CDR3 is built from 16 residues. V was clipped by 4 bases and J by 3 bases; unmatched bases: 10. CDR3 in DNA: TGTGCCAGCAGTGGGGGACCGGGACAGGGTTTCTACGAGCAGTACTTC. Protein product: CASSGGPGQGFYEQYF.

As concerns this clone: At one end, the junction sequence differs from germline, possibly due to a read error. The chain is built from TRBV7-7 and TRBJ2-5, with TRBD2 identical over 9 bases. This CDR3 contains 15 residues. The V gene's germline CDR1 is SSHAT and CDR2 FNYEAQ (reference sequence). DNA of the CDR3: TGTGCTAGCAGCCCATCTAGCGGGGTGGGGGAGACCCAGTACTTC. Translation: CASSPSSGVGETQYF.

A word on this clone: One junction end does not reproduce the germline sequence, and a read error may be involved. This chain connects TRBV20-1 to TRBJ1-4, with 8 positions matching TRBD1. Germline V CDR1 and CDR2: DFQATT, SNEGSKA (reference sequence). This CDR3 is 11 amino acids long. In DNA, the CDR3 is TGCAGTGCTAGTCACTGGACAGGGAGGATTTTT. Amino acids: CSASHWTGRIF.

The chain links TRBV7-6 to TRBJ2-6; D not resolved. The CDR3 spans 15 residues. With 5 bases removed from V and 0 bases from J, the gap between germline ends came to 8 bases. CDR1 SGHVS and CDR2 FNYEAQ come from the germline V gene. Here the CDR3 reads CASSPTVSGANVLTF. The CDR3 region has the DNA TGTGCCAGCAGCCCAACAGTCTCTGGGGCCAACGTCCTGACTTTC.

This clone was detected a few times. The chain uses TRBV6-1 and TRBJ2-3; D is ambiguous. This CDR3 is built from 16 residues. CDR1 is MNHNS and CDR2 is SASEGT in the germline V gene. The ends were cut back, 3 bases at V and 2 bases at J, with 15 bases in the middle. Here the CDR3 reads CASSDGQLINTDTQYF. The CDR3 region has the DNA TGTGCCAGCAGTGATGGGCAGTTAATAAACACAGATACGCAGTATTTT.

The chain recombines TRBV27 with TRBJ1-2; the D gene is possibly TRBD1 (5 bases). Germline V gene lookup returns CDR1 MNHEY and CDR2 SMNVEV (reference sequence). The CDR3 is 12 residues long. Trimming removed 6 bases from V and 8 bases from J, with 13 bases in between. CDR3 residues: CASRQKRGGYTF. The CDR3 region has the DNA TGTGCCAGCAGACAAAAAAGGGGAGGCTACACCTTC.

The gene calls are TRBV7-2 and TRBJ1-2; maybe TRBD1 (5 bases). CDR1 and CDR2 from the germline V gene are SGHTA and FQGNSA. Trimming took 5 bases from V and 2 from J, leaving 24 bases between them. The CDR3 runs 18 residues. CDR3 coding DNA: TGTGCCAGCAGCCCCCGGTGGGCAGGGCGGGCCCTAAACTATGGCTACACCTTC. Its translation: CASSPRWAGRALNYGYTF.

This clone was recorded only once. As DNA, the CDR3 is TGTGCCAGTAGTACCCAGGAGGTTGGGGGTAGGAGCACTGAAGCTTTCTTT. It specifies CASSTQEVGGRSTEAFF. The V and J genes are TRBV19 and TRBJ1-1; D may be TRBD1 (5 bases). V was clipped by 4 bases and J by 4 bases, with 22 bases between them. The CDR3 runs 17 residues. Germline V gene lookup returns CDR1 LNHDA and CDR2 SQIVND (reference sequence).

This chain links TRBV28 with TRBJ1-1; D may be TRBD1 (6 bases). Germline V gene sequence: CDR1 MDHEN, CDR2 SYDVKM. This CDR3 region has 15 residues. V dropped 8 bases and J dropped 5 bases, with 21 bases sitting between them. This chain's CDR3 is CASVDPGGRYTEAFF. The CDR3 coding sequence is TGTGCCAGCGTAGATCCCGGGGGCCGGTATACTGAAGCTTTCTTT.

The chain couples TRBV18 to TRBJ2-2, with D possibly being TRBD1 or TRBD2 (5 bases each). Germline values: CDR1 KGHSH, CDR2 LQKENI. This CDR3 region has 14 residues. V was trimmed by 6 bases and J by 0 bases, leaving 8 bases between them. CDR3 sequence: CASSLGANTGELFF. The CDR3 DNA sequence: TGTGCCAGCTCCTTGGGGGCGAACACCGGGGAGCTGTTTTTT.